The rows below give T cell receptor beta chains drawn from one sample of a study of early T cells in non-severe SARS-CoV-2 infection. TCRdb redid the calling of the 5' RACE reads with MiXCR, one entry per CDR3 protein. This sample has 20,000 to 25,000 distinct CDR3 sequences, with 4.8% found just once. The sequenced sample consisted of whole blood. These receptors were collected from an adult who was a healthcare worker with PCR-confirmed SARS-CoV-2 infection or an uninfected control (not recorded which). Each CDR3 is given with its conserved first and last residue. A D gene is named only where the DNA matches it firmly. Not every row has a clone size; where given, it reads once, few, many or a size class.

j_call,cdr3_length,d_call,clone_size,v_call,cdr3_aa,cdr3_nt
TRBJ2-3,15,.,few,TRBV12-3/TRBV12-4,CASSLGGMLTDTQYF,TGTGCCAGCAGTTTAGGGGGAATGCTCACAGATACGCAGTATTTT
TRBJ2-7,17,.,once,TRBV14,CACSPRPTDLVTYEQYF,TGTGCCTGCAGCCCGAGGCCAACAGATTTAGTCACCTACGAGCAGTACTTC
TRBJ1-1,14,.,many,TRBV12-3/TRBV12-4,CASSLARLSTEAFF,TGTGCCAGCAGTTTGGCCAGGCTGAGCACTGAAGCTTTCTTT
TRBJ2-5,14,TRBD1,many,TRBV29-1,CSVGGQLYQETQYF,TGCAGCGTAGGGGGACAGCTGTACCAAGAGACCCAGTACTTC
TRBJ1-2,12,.,many,TRBV6-5,CASRDPLYGYTF,TGTGCCAGCAGAGACCCGCTCTATGGCTACACCTTC
TRBJ2-6,15,.,many,TRBV4-2,CASSQGGSGANVLTF,TGTGCCAGCAGCCAAGGGGGCTCTGGGGCCAACGTCCTGACTTTC
TRBJ2-6,19,.,many,TRBV4-1,CASSQGGPGLSSGANVLTF,TGCGCCAGCAGCCAGGGGGGACCGGGACTGAGCTCTGGGGCCAACGTCCTGACTTTC
TRBJ2-7,14,TRBD1,.,TRBV10-3,CATTFRGQVYEQYF,TGTGCCACCACGTTTAGAGGACAGGTCTACGAGCAGTACTTC
TRBJ2-7,14,.,.,TRBV27,CASSPSRDHYEQYF,TGTGCCAGCAGTCCCTCGCGGGACCACTACGAGCAGTACTTC
TRBJ2-3,10,.,many,TRBV29-1,CSVDTDTQYF,TGCAGCGTTGACACAGATACGCAGTATTTT
TRBJ1-1,14,TRBD1,many,TRBV6-1,CASRDRDLNTEAFF,TGTGCCAGCAGGGACAGGGACCTGAACACTGAAGCTTTCTTT
TRBJ2-1,13,.,few,TRBV7-9,CASGVSSYNEQFF,TGTGCCAGCGGGGTCAGCTCCTACAATGAGCAGTTCTTC
TRBJ1-1,14,.,many,TRBV5-1,CASSPEGQNTEAFF,TGCGCCAGCAGCCCCGAGGGACAGAACACTGAAGCTTTCTTT
TRBJ1-6,14,.,many,TRBV11-2,CASSLVQGNSPLHF,TGTGCCAGCAGCTTAGTGCAGGGGAACTCACCCCTCCACTTT
TRBJ2-7,14,.,many,TRBV6-1,CASSALTHRDEQYF,TGTGCCAGCAGTGCCTTAACCCACAGGGACGAGCAGTACTTC
TRBJ2-2,16,.,many,TRBV9,CASSVASWESSGELFF,TGTGCCAGCAGCGTAGCTTCGTGGGAGTCGAGCGGGGAGCTGTTTTTT
TRBJ1-1,14,TRBD1,many,TRBV20-1,CSARDLTGVSLAFF,TGCAGTGCTAGAGATCTGACAGGGGTGAGCCTAGCTTTCTTT
TRBJ2-1,13,.,many,TRBV11-2,CASSPAGGPEQFF,TGTGCCAGCAGCCCGGCGGGTGGCCCTGAGCAGTTCTTC
TRBJ1-5,14,.,few,TRBV19,CASSNLISNQPQHF,TGTGCCAGTAGCAACCTAATTAGCAATCAGCCCCAGCATTTT
TRBJ2-1,18,.,many,TRBV20-1,CSATENSPSHPSYNEQFF,TGCAGTGCTACTGAGAATTCCCCTTCACACCCCTCCTACAATGAGCAGTTCTTC
TRBJ1-1,14,.,medium-sized,TRBV15,CATSRRGWGTEAFF,TGTGCCACCAGCAGAAGGGGGTGGGGCACTGAAGCTTTCTTT
TRBJ2-3,18,TRBD2,many,TRBV24-1,CATGSGTSGNGRTDTQYF,TGTGCCACCGGATCCGGGACTAGCGGGAACGGGAGGACAGATACGCAGTATTTT
TRBJ1-1,11,.,many,TRBV29-1,CSAEDRTEAFF,TGCAGCGCTGAGGACCGGACTGAAGCTTTCTTT
TRBJ1-5,16,.,many,TRBV19,CASSTRDGAPNQPQHF,TGTGCCAGTAGTACTCGGGACGGAGCACCCAATCAGCCCCAGCATTTT
TRBJ2-3,14,TRBD2,few,TRBV27,CASTPGRGGDTQYF,TGTGCCAGCACCCCGGGGCGGGGGGGAGATACGCAGTATTTT
TRBJ2-3,13,.,many,TRBV29-1,CSSGGRGTDTQYF,TGCAGCTCCGGGGGGCGGGGCACAGATACGCAGTATTTT
TRBJ1-2,20,.,many,TRBV6-6,CASSYGIVGRPFSSGSGYTF,TGTGCCAGCAGTTACGGTATAGTCGGACGGCCCTTCTCCTCGGGCTCTGGCTACACCTTC
TRBJ1-6,13,.,many,TRBV20-1,CSARGRGNSPLHF,TGCAGTGCTAGAGGCAGGGGTAATTCACCCCTCCACTTT
TRBJ2-3,16,TRBD2,many,TRBV20-1,CSATLTSGGTTDTQYF,TGCAGTGCTACCCTTACTAGCGGGGGAACCACAGATACGCAGTATTTT
TRBJ1-1,12,TRBD1,.,TRBV19,CASSPRTGGNFF,TGTGCCAGTAGCCCAAGGACAGGGGGCAATTTCTTT
TRBJ2-7,15,.,many,TRBV12-3/TRBV12-4,CASSLGLSFSYEQYF,TGTGCCAGCAGTTTAGGACTAAGTTTCTCCTACGAGCAGTACTTC
TRBJ1-1,15,.,many,TRBV20-1,CSAHPPRAVNTEAFF,TGCAGTGCTCACCCCCCGCGGGCAGTGAACACTGAAGCTTTCTTT
TRBJ1-3,16,TRBD1,many,TRBV28,CASSSPGGAGGNTIYF,TGTGCCAGCAGTTCCCCAGGGGGCGCGGGAGGAAACACCATATATTTT
TRBJ2-2,17,TRBD2,many,TRBV28,CASSAATSGANTGELFF,TGTGCCAGCAGTGCCGCGACTAGCGGAGCGAACACCGGGGAGCTGTTTTTT
TRBJ1-4,15,.,many,TRBV2,CASSESLTANEKLFF,TGTGCCAGCAGTGAAAGTCTCACGGCTAATGAAAAACTGTTTTTT
TRBJ2-1,15,TRBD2,many,TRBV4-1,CASSQDGLANNEQFF,TGCGCCAGCAGCCAAGATGGACTAGCCAACAATGAGCAGTTCTTC
TRBJ1-1,11,.,many,TRBV28,CASSKGWEAFF,TGTGCCAGCAGCAAGGGGTGGGAGGCTTTCTTT
TRBJ2-7,15,TRBD1,few,TRBV29-1,CSVGSWDRGSYEQYF,TGCAGCGTTGGTAGCTGGGACAGGGGTTCCTACGAGCAGTACTTC
TRBJ2-7,15,TRBD2,few,TRBV29-1,CSVGTRGPAGVEQYF,TGCAGCGTCGGAACCCGGGGCCCAGCGGGAGTCGAGCAGTACTTC
TRBJ2-2,15,TRBD1,few,TRBV12-5,CASGLVQGFTGELFF,TGTGCTAGTGGTTTGGTACAGGGGTTTACCGGGGAGCTGTTTTTT
TRBJ1-1,12,.,many,TRBV11-3,CASSFQGTEAFF,TGTGCCAGCAGCTTCCAGGGGACTGAAGCTTTCTTT